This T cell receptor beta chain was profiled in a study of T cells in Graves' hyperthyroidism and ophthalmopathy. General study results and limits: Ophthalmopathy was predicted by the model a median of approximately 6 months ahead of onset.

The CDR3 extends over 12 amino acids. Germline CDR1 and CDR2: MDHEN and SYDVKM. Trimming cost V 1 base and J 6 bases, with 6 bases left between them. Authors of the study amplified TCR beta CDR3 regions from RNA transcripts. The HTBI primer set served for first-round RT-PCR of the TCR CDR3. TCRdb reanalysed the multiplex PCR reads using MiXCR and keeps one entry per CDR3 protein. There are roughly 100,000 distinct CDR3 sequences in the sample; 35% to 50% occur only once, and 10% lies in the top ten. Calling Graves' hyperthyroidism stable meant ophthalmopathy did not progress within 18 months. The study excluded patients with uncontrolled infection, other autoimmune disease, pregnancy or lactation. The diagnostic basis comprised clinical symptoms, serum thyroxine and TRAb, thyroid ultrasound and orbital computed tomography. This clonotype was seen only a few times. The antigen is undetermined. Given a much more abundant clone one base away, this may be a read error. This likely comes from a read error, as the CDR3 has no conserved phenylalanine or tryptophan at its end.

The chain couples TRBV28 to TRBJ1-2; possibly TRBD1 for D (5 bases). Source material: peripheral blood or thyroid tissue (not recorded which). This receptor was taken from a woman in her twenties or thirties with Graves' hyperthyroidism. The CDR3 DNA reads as TGTGCCAGCAGTTTATCGGGGGATGGCTACACCCTC. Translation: CASSLSGDGYTL.